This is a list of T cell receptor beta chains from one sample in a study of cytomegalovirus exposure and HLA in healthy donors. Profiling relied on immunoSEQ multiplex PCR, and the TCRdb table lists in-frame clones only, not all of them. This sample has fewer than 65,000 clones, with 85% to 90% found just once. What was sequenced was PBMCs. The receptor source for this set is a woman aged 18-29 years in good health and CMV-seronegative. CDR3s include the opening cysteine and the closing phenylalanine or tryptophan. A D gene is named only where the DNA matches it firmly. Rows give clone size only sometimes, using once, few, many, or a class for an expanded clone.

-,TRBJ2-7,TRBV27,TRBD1,TGTGCCAGCAGTAATCAAAGAGGAAGGGACAGGATAAACGAGCAGTACTTC,CASSNQRGRDRINEQYF
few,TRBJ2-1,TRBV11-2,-,TGTGCCAGCATCCAGCTGGCTAGCCCCTACAATGAGCAGTTCTTC,CASIQLASPYNEQFF
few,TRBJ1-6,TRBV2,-,TGTGCCAGCTGGGACATGGGCCCCTTCCACTTT,CASWDMGPFHF
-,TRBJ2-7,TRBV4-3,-,TGCGCCAGCAGCCCCAGGCAGTCCGGCTCCTACGAGCAGTACTTC,CASSPRQSGSYEQYF
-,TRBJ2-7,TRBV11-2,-,TGTGCCAGCAGCTTAGCCGGACTGGACGAGCAGTACTTC,CASSLAGLDEQYF
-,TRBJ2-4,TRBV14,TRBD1,TGTGCCAGCAGCCCCGGGACAGATTTAACTCTAGCCAAAAACATTCAGTACTTC,CASSPGTDLTLAKNIQYF
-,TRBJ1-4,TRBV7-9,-,TGTGCCAGCAGCTTCCTCCCTGCGACAAAAGGAAAACTGTTTTTT,CASSFLPATKGKLFF
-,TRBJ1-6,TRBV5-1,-,TGCGCCAGCAGCTTTGGAGCTAATTCACCCCTCCACTTT,CASSFGANSPLHF
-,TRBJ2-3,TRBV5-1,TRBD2,TGCGCCAGCAGCTTAGCGGGAGACACAGATACGCAGTATTTT,CASSLAGDTDTQYF
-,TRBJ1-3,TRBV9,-,TGTGCCAGCAGCGTCGAAACAGGGAGAAACACCATATATTTT,CASSVETGRNTIYF
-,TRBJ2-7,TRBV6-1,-,TGTGCCAGCAGGCAGTTACTAGACGCCTACGAGCAGTACTTC,CASRQLLDAYEQYF
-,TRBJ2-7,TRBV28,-,TGTGCCAGCGAACCCCCTGGGGAGCGGTACGAGCAGTACTTC,CASEPPGERYEQYF
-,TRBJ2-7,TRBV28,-,TGTGCCAGTCGGTCTGGGGGCCGGTCCTACGAGCAGTACTTC,CASRSGGRSYEQYF
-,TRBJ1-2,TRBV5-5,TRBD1,TGTGCCAGCAGCCCCCCAGGGACAGCCTACTATGGCTACACCTTC,CASSPPGTAYYGYTF
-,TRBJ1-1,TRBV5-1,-,TGCGCCAGCAGCTTGGACGGTATGAACACTGAAGCTTTCTTT,CASSLDGMNTEAFF
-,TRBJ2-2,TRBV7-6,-,TGTGCCAGCAGCTCCGTACAGGGAGTCACCGGGGAGCTGTTTTTT,CASSSVQGVTGELFF
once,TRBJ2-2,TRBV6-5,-,TGTGCCAGCAGTTACACGGGAGTGGGCACCGGGGAGCTGTTTTTT,CASSYTGVGTGELFF
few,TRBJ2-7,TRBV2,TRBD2,TGTGCCAGCAAAGCGGGGGCCTACGAGCAGTACTTC,CASKAGAYEQYF
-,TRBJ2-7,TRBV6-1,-,TGTGCCAGCAGGCAGGGCTACGTATACGAGCAGTACTTC,CASRQGYVYEQYF
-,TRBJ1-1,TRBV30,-,-,CAWSGGHHVKLSF
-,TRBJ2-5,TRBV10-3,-,TGTGCCATCAGTACTGAGGGAACGGTGGGAGGAGGAGAGACCCAGTACTTC,CAISTEGTVGGGETQYF
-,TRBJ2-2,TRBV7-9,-,TGTGCCAGCAGCCCGCAGGGTTACGAGGAGCTGTTTTTT,CASSPQGYEELFF
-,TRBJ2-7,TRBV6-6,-,TGTGCCAGCAGTTACTCCGGTGAGAGCTCCTACGAGCAGTACTTC,CASSYSGESSYEQYF
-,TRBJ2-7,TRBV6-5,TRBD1,TGTGCCAGCAGGACTGGGACAGGGAGGTTCGAGCAGTACTTC,CASRTGTGRFEQYF
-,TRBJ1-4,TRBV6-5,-,TGTGCCAGCAGTGAAAACGGAAAACTGTTTTTT,CASSENGKLFF
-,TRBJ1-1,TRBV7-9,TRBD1,TGTGCCAGCAGCCCCCGACAGGGATACACTGAAGCTTTCTTT,CASSPRQGYTEAFF
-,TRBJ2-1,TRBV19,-,TGTGCCAGTGCCCCGCCCGGGATGAATGAGCAGTTCTTC,CASAPPGMNEQFF
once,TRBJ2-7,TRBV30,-,TGTGCCTGGAGCGAAATTAGGACTTCCACCGGCTCCTACGAGCAGTACTTC,CAWSEIRTSTGSYEQYF
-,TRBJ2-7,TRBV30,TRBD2,TGTGCCTGGAGCCCCCGGCTAGCGGGAGTCTCCTACGAGCAGTACTTC,CAWSPRLAGVSYEQYF
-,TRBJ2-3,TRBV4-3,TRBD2,TGCGCCAGCAGCCAGGGACTAGCGGTCACAGATACGCAGTATTTT,CASSQGLAVTDTQYF
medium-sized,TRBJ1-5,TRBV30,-,TGTGCCTGGAGTCTCGTAAATCAGCCCCAGCATTTT,CAWSLVNQPQHF
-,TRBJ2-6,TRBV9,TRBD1,TGTGCCAGCAGCCCGGGTCCAGGGGGCACTGGGGCCAACGTCCTGACTTTC,CASSPGPGGTGANVLTF
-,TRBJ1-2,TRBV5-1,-,TGCGCCAGTTCATACGCGACAGACTATGGCTACACCTTC,CASSYATDYGYTF
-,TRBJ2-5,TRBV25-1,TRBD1,TGTGCCAGCACGGGACAGGTCCAAGAGACCCAGTACTTC,CASTGQVQETQYF
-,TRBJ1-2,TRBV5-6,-,TGTGCCAGCAGCTTGGGAGACTATGGCTACACCTTC,CASSLGDYGYTF
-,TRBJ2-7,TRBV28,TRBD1,TGTGCCAGCACCCTAGGACAGGGGGCGCGGGAGCAGTACTTC,CASTLGQGAREQYF
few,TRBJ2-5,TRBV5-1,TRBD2,TGCGCCAGCAGGGGACTAGCGGGGCAAGAGACCCAGTACTTC,CASRGLAGQETQYF
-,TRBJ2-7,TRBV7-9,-,TGTGCCAGCAGCTTTGCAGGGTACGAGCAGTACTTC,CASSFAGYEQYF
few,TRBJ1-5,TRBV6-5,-,TGTGCCAGCAGTTACTCCAAGAGTAGCAATCAGCCCCAGCATTTT,CASSYSKSSNQPQHF
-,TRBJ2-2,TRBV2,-,TGTGCCGGCTCCGGGACTTCGACCTCCCAGAACACCGGGGAGCTGTTTTTT,CAGSGTSTSQNTGELFF
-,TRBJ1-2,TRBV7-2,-,TGTGCCAGCAGCTTAGGACAGGTTGGAGGCTACACCTTC,CASSLGQVGGYTF
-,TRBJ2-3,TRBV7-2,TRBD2,TGTGCCAGCAGCTTAGCTCTCTATTCTGCGGGAGGCACAGATACGCAGTATTTT,CASSLALYSAGGTDTQYF
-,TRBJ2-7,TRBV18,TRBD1,TGTGCCAGCTCACCATTCGGGACAGAGGTCTCCTACGAGCAGTACTTC,CASSPFGTEVSYEQYF
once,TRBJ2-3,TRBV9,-,TGTGCCAGCAGCGTAGTGGCCCTGCAAACAGATACGCAGTATTTT,CASSVVALQTDTQYF
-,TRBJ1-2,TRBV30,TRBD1,TGTGCCTGGAGTGTATATCCAGGGGGCGCGGGAGGCTACACCTTC,CAWSVYPGGAGGYTF
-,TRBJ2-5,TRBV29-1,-,TGCAGCGTTGGGGCAGTCCAAGAGACCCAGTACTTC,CSVGAVQETQYF
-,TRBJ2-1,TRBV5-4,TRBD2,TGTGCCAGCAGCGCCGGGACTAGCAGCAACAATGAGCAGTTCTTC,CASSAGTSSNNEQFF
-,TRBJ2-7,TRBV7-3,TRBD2,TGTGCCAGCAGCTTAACAGGACTAGCGGGGGGGCCCTACGAGCAGTACTTC,CASSLTGLAGGPYEQYF
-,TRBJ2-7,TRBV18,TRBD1,TGTGCCAGCTCACCCTACGACAGGGCCGAGCAGTACTTC,CASSPYDRAEQYF
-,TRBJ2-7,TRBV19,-,TGTGCCAGTAGTATTGGTCCTAGCGAGCAGTACTTC,CASSIGPSEQYF
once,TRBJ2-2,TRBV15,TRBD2,TGTGCCACCAGCACCGGACTAGCGGATAACACCGGGGAGCTGTTTTTT,CATSTGLADNTGELFF
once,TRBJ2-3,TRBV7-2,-,TGTGCCAGCAGCAGCGGAAAGACCACCTATAACACAGATACGCAGTATTTT,CASSSGKTTYNTDTQYF
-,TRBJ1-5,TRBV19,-,TGTGCCAGTAGACTGGCGGGGAATCAGCCCCAGCATTTT,CASRLAGNQPQHF
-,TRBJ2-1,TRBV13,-,TGTGCCAGCAGCTTACGGCTAGCCATCGATGAGCAGTTCTTC,CASSLRLAIDEQFF
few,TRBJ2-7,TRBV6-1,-,TGTGCCAGCAGTTCCAAAAGGGACACTACCTACGAGCAGTACTTC,CASSSKRDTTYEQYF
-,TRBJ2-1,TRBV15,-,TGTGCCACCAGCTCGAGAAATGAGCAGTTCTTC,CATSSRNEQFF
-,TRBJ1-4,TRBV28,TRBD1,TGTGCCAGCAGCCCGGGACAGGGGTGGGGAAAACTGTTTTTT,CASSPGQGWGKLFF
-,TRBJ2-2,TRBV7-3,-,TGTGCCAGCAGCTTAACGCAGGGCGCCGGGGAGCTGTTTTTT,CASSLTQGAGELFF